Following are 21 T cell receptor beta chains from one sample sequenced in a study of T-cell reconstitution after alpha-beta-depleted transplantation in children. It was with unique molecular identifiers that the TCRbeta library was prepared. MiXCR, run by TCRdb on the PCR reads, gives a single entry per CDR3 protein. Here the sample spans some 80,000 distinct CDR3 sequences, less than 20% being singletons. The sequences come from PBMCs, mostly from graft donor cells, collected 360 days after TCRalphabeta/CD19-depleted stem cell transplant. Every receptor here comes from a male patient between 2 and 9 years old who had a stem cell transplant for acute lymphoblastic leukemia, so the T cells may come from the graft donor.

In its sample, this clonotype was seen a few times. The CDR3: CASSGPRWRERHNEQFF. The CDR3 nucleotides are TGTGCCAGCAGCGGCCCAAGGTGGCGGGAGCGACACAATGAGCAGTTCTTC. The gene calls are TRBV9 and TRBJ2-1, with 7 bases lining up with TRBD2. CDR1 is SGDLS and CDR2 is YYNGEE in the germline V gene. This CDR3 region has 17 residues. Losses at the gene ends were 3 bases for V and 5 bases for J; bases not matched to a gene: 14.

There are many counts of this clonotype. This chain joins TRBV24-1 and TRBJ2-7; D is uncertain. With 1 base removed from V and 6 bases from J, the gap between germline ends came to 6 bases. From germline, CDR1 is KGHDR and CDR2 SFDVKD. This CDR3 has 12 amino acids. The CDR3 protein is CATSDFGSEQYF. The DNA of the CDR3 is TGTGCCACCAGTGATTTCGGCAGCGAGCAGTACTTC.

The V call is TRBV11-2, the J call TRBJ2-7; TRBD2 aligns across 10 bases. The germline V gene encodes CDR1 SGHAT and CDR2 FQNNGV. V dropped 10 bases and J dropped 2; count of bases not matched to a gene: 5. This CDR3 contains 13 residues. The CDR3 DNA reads TGTGCCATCCTAGCGGGAGTCCCCTACGAGCAGTACTTC. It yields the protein CAILAGVPYEQYF.

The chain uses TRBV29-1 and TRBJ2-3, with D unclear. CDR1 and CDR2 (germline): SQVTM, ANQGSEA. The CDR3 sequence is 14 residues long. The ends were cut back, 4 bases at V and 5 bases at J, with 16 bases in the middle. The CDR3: CSVGFPPLGDTQYF. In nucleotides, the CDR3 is TGCAGCGTTGGGTTCCCCCCACTTGGAGATACGCAGTATTTT.

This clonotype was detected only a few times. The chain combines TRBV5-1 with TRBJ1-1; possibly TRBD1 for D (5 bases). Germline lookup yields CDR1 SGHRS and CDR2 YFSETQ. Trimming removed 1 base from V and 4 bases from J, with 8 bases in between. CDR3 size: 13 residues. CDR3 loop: CASSLLRGTEAFF. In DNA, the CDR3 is TGCGCCAGCAGCTTGTTAAGGGGCACTGAAGCTTTCTTT.

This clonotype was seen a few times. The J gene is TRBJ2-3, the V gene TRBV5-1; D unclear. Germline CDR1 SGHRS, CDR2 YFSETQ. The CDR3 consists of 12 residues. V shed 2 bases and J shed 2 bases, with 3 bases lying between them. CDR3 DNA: TGCGCCAGCAGCTTTCACACAGATACGCAGTATTTT. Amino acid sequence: CASSFHTDTQYF.

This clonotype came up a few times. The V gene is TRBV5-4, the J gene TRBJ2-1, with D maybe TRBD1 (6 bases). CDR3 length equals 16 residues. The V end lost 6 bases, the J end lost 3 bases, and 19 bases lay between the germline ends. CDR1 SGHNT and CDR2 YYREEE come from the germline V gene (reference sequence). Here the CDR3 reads CASNPPYGGHYNEQFF. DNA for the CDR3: TGTGCCAGCAACCCCCCTTATGGGGGCCACTACAATGAGCAGTTCTTC.

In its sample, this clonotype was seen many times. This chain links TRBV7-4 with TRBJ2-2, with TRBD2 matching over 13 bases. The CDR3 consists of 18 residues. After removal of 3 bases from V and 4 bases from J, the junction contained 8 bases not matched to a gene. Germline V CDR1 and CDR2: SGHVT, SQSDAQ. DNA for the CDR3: TGTGCCAGCAGCTTTATACCGGGACTAGCGGGAATCACCGGGGAGCTGTTTTTT. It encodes CASSFIPGLAGITGELFF.

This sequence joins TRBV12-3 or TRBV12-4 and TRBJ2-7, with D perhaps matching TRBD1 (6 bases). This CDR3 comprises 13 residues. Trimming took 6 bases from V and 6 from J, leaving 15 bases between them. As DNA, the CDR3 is TGTGCCAGCAGCCGACAGGTAGGAGGCGAGCAGTACTTC. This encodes CASSRQVGGEQYF.

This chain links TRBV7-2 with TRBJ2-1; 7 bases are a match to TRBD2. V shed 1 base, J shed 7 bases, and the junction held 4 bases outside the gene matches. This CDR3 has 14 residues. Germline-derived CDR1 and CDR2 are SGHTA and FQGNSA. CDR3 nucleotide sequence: TGTGCCAGCAGCTTAGGGCGGGAGCTTAATGAGCAGTTCTTC. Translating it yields CASSLGRELNEQFF.

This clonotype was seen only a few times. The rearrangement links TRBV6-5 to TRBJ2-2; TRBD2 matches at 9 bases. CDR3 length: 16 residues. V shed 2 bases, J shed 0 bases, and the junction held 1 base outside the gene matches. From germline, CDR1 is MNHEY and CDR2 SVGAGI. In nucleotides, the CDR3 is TGTGCCAGCAGTTACCCTAGCGGGGCGAACACCGGGGAGCTGTTTTTT. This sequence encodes CASSYPSGANTGELFF.

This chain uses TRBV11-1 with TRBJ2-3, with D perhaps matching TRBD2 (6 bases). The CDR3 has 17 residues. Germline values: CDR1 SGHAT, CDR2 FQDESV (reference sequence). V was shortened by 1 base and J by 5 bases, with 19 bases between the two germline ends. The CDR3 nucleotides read TGTGCCAGCAGCTTAGGCACCTTCGGGAGTTTTGAAGATACGCAGTATTTT. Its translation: CASSLGTFGSFEDTQYF.

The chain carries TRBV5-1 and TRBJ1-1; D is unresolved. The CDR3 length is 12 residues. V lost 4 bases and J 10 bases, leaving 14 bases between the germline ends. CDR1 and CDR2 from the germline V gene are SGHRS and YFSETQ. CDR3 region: CASSPDFFPAFF. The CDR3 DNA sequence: TGCGCCAGCAGCCCGGACTTCTTCCCAGCTTTCTTT.

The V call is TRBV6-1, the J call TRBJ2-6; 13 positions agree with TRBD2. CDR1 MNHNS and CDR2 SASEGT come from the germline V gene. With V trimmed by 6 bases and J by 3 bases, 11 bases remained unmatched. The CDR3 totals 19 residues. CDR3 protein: CASRKGLAGWEGGANVLTF. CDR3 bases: TGTGCCAGCAGGAAGGGACTAGCGGGGTGGGAAGGTGGGGCCAACGTCCTGACTTTC.

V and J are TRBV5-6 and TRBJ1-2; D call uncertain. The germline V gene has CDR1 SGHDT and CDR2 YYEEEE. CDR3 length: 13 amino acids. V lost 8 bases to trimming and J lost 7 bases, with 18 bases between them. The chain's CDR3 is CARGPGILCGYTF. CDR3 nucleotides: TGTGCCAGGGGCCCCGGGATCCTCTGTGGCTACACCTTC.

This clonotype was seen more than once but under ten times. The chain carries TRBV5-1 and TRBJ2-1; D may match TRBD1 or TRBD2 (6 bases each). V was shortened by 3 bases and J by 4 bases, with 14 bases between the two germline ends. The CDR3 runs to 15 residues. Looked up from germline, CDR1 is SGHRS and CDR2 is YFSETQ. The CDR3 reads CASSSGAFYYNEQFF. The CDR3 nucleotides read TGCGCCAGCAGCTCGGGGGCTTTCTATTACAATGAGCAGTTCTTC.

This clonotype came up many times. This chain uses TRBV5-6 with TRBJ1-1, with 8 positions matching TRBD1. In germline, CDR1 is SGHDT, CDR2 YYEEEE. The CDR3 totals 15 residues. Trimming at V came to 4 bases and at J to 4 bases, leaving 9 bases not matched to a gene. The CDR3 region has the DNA TGTGCCAGCAGCAAGGACAGGGACCCGGGCACTGAAGCTTTCTTT. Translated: CASSKDRDPGTEAFF.

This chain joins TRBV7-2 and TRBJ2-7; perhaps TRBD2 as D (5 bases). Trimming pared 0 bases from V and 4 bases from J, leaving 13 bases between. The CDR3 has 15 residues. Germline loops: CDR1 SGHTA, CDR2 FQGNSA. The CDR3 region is CASSLARATRYEQYF. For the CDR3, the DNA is TGTGCCAGCAGCTTAGCGAGGGCAACTAGGTACGAGCAGTACTTC.

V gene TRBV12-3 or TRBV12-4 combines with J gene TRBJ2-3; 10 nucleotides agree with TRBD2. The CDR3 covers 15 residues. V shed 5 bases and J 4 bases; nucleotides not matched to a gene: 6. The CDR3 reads CASSKAGGKADTQYF. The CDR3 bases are TGTGCCAGCAGTAAAGCGGGAGGGAAGGCAGATACGCAGTATTTT.

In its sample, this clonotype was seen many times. This chain's CDR3 is CASSYRLRRDSWNTEAFF. CDR3 nucleotide sequence: TGTGCCAGCAGTTACCGCCTCAGGCGGGACAGTTGGAACACTGAAGCTTTCTTT. This rearrangement joins TRBV6-5 to TRBJ1-1, with 7 bases that match TRBD1. Germline lookup yields CDR1 MNHEY and CDR2 SVGAGI. The CDR3 totals 18 residues. V shed 2 bases and J 1 base; nucleotides not matched to a gene: 13.

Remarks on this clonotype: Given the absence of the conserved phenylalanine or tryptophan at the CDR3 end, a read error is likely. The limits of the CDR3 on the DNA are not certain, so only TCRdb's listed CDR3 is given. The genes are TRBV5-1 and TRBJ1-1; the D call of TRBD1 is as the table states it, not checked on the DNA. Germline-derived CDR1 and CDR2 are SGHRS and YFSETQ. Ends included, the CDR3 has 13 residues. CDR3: CASSLAGTGPFLI.